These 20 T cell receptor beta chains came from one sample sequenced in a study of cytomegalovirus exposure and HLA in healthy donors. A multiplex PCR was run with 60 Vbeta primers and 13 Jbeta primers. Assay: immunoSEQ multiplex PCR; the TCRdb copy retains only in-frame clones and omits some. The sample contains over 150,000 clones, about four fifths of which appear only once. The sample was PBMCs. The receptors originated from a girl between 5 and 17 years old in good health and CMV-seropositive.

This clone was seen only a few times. CDR3 sequence (DNA): TGTGCCAGCAGCTCAGAGGCGGATGATCAGCCCCAGCATTTT. Its translation is CASSSEADDQPQHF. This chain uses TRBV7-9 with TRBJ1-5; D unclear. In germline, CDR1 is SEHNR, CDR2 FQNEAQ (reference sequence). The ends were cut back, 4 bases at V and 5 bases at J, with 12 bases in the middle. The CDR3 has 14 residues.

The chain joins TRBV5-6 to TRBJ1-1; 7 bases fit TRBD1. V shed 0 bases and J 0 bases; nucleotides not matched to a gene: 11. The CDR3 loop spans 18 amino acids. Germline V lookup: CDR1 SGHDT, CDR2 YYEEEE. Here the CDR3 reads CASSLGPGTANLNTEAFF. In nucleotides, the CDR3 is TGTGCCAGCAGCTTGGGCCCCGGGACAGCAAACTTGAACACTGAAGCTTTCTTT.

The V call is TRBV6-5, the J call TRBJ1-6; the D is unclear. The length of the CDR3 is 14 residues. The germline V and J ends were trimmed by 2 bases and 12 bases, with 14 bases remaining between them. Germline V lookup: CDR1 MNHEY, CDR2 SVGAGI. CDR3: CASSYGGAVEPLHF. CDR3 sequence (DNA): TGTGCCAGCAGTTACGGTGGAGCCGTTGAACCCCTCCACTTT.

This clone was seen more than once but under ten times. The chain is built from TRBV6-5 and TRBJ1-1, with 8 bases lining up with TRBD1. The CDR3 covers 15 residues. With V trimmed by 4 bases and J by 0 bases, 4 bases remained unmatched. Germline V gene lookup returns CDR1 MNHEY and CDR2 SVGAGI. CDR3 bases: TGTGCCAGCAGTTTGACAGGGGATTTGAACACTGAAGCTTTCTTT. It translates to CASSLTGDLNTEAFF.

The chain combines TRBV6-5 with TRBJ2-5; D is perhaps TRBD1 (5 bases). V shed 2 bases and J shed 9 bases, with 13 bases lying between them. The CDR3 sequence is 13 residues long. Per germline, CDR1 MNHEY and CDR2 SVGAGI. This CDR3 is CASSYAQVGPQYF. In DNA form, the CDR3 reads TGTGCCAGCAGTTACGCTCAGGTGGGGCCCCAGTACTTC.

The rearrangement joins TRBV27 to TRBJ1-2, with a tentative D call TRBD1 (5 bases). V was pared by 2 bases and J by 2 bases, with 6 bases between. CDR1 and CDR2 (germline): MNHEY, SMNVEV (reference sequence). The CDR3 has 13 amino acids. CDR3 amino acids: CASSLKGNYGYTF. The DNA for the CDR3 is TGTGCCAGCAGTTTAAAGGGGAACTATGGCTACACCTTC.

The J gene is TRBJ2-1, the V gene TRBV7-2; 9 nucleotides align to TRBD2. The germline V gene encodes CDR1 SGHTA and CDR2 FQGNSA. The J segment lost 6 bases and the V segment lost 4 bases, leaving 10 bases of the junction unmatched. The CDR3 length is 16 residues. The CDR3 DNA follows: TGTGCCAGCAGCTCCCAACCTAGCGGGGTGTCCAATGAGCAGTTCTTC. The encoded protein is CASSSQPSGVSNEQFF.

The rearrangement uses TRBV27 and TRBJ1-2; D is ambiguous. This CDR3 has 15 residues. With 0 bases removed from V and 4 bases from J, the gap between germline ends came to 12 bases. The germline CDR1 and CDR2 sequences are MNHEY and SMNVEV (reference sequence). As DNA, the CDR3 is TGTGCCAGCAGTTTATCAGCGACGGAGCCCTATGGCTACACCTTC. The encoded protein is CASSLSATEPYGYTF.

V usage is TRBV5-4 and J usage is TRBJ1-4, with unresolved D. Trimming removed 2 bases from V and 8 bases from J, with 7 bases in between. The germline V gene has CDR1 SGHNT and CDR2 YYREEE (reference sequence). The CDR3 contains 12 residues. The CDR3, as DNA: TGTGCCAGCAGCTTCCCCGGGGAAAAACTGTTTTTT. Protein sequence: CASSFPGEKLFF.

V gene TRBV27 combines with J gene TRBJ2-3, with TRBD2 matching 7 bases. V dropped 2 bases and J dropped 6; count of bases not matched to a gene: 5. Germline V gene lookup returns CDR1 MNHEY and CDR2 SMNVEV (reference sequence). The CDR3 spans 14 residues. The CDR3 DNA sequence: TGTGCCAGCAGTTTAGGACTAGGGTTGGATACGCAGTATTTT. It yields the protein CASSLGLGLDTQYF.

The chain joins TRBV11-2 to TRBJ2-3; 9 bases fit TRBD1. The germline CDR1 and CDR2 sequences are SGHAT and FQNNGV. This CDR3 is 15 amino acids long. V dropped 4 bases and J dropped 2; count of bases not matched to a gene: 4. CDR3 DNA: TGTGCCAGCAGCTCAACAGGGGGCGTCACAGATACGCAGTATTTT. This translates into CASSSTGGVTDTQYF.

The CDR3 region is CAISEGTALVYEQYF. CDR3 DNA sequence: TGTGCCATCAGTGAGGGGACAGCCCTAGTCTACGAGCAGTACTTC. This chain uses TRBV10-3 with TRBJ2-7, with 7 bases identical to TRBD1. This CDR3 spans 15 amino acids. The germline gives CDR1 ENHRY, CDR2 SYGVKD. The junction had 7 bases not matched to a gene; V was cut back by 2 bases and J by 3 bases.

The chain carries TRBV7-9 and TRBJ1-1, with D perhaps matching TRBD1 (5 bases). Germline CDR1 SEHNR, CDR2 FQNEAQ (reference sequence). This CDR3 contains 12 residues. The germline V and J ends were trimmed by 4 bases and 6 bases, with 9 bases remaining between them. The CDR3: CASSSSGAEAFF. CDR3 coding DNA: TGTGCCAGCAGCTCCTCGGGGGCTGAAGCTTTCTTT.

CDR3 sequence: CSVVGTGNNEQFF. CDR3 nucleotides: TGCAGCGTTGTTGGGACAGGGAACAATGAGCAGTTCTTC. This chain joins TRBV29-1 and TRBJ2-1; 9 bases map to TRBD1. Germline V lookup: CDR1 SQVTM, CDR2 ANQGSEA. The CDR3 is made up of 13 amino acids. Trimming at V came to 4 bases and at J to 5 bases, leaving 3 bases not matched to a gene.

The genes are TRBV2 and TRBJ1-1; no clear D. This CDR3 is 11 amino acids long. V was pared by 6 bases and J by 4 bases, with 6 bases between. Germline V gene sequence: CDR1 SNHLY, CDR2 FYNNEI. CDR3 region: CASREVTEAFF. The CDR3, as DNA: TGTGCCAGCAGGGAGGTCACTGAAGCTTTCTTT.

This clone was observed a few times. CDR3 protein: CASSQGQGGEKLFF. In DNA form, the CDR3 reads TGCGCCAGCAGCCAAGGGCAGGGGGGCGAAAAACTGTTTTTT. The gene calls are TRBV4-3 and TRBJ1-4, with 7 positions matching TRBD1. V dropped 1 base and J dropped 8; count of bases not matched to a gene: 4. CDR1 LGHNA and CDR2 YSLEER come from the germline V gene. This CDR3 contains 14 residues.

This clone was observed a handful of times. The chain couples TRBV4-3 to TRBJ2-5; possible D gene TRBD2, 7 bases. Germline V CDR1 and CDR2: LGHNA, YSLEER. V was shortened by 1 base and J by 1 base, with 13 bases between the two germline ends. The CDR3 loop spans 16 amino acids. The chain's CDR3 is CASSQVGGALQETQYF. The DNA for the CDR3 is TGCGCCAGCAGCCAAGTTGGGGGGGCGCTCCAAGAGACCCAGTACTTC.

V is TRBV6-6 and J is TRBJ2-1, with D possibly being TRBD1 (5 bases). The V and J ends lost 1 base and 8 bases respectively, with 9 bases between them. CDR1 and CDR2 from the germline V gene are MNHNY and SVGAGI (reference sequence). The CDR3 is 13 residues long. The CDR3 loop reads CASSYLGPDEQFF. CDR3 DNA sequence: TGTGCCAGCAGTTACTTGGGGCCCGATGAGCAGTTCTTC.

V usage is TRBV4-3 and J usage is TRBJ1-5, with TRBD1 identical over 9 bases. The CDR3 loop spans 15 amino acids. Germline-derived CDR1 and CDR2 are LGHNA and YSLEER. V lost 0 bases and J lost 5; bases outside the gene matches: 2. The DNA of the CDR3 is TGCGCCAGCAGCCAAGATGGGACAGGGCATCAGCCCCAGCATTTT. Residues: CASSQDGTGHQPQHF.

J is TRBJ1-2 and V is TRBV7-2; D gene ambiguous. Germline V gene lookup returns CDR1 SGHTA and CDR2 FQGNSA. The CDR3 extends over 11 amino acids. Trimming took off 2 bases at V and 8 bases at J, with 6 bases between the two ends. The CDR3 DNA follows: TGTGCCAGCAGCTTACTGGAGGGCTACACCTTC. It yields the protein CASSLLEGYTF.